The sequence of this T cell receptor beta chain was determined in a study of early T cells in non-severe SARS-CoV-2 infection. Study overall: Sequencing was performed on bulk RNA from unsorted whole blood, leaving chains unpaired.

The protocol attached unique molecular identifiers to individual cDNA molecules. A single record per CDR3 protein comes from TCRdb applying MiXCR to the 5' RACE reads. The table has over 75,000 distinct CDR3 sequences, 14% to 15% seen once. Germline CDR1 is SEHNR and CDR2 is FQNEAQ (reference sequence). CDR3 length equals 15 residues. The V end lost 5 bases, the J end lost 4 bases, and 18 bases lay between the germline ends. Note on this clonotype: Its cognate antigen is unknown.

Study-wide findings and caveats: Anti-spike CD8 specificities were favored by VDJdb matching, whose results missed private and CD4 specificities.

This clonotype originated in an adult who was a healthcare worker with PCR-confirmed SARS-CoV-2 infection or an uninfected control (not recorded which). This sequence joins TRBV7-9 and TRBJ2-7; D may match TRBD1 or TRBD2 (5 bases each). The sample taken for sequencing was whole blood. CDR3 protein: CASSAVRDGQYEQYF. Here the CDR3 DNA reads TGTGCCAGCAGCGCGGTCCGGGACGGACAATACGAGCAGTACTTC.